A single sample gave rise to the 11 T cell receptor beta chains below, sequenced in a study of T cell responses to AZD1222 COVID-19 vaccine. Assay used: immunoSEQ multiplex PCR; TCRdb lists only in-frame clones, some missing. The sample comprises 100,000 to 150,000 clones, 88% of which are singletons, and 3.5% to 4.5% rests with the top ten. This specimen consisted of peripheral blood, obtained on day 0 of AZD1222 vaccination. The receptors were sampled from an adult in good health.

This sequence joins TRBV3-1 (or the pseudogene TRBV3-2) and TRBJ2-1; either TRBD1 or TRBD2 may supply D (5 bases each). The length of the CDR3 is 15 residues. V lost 4 bases and J lost 2, with 12 bases in between. Germline V gene data show CDR1 as LGHDT and CDR2 as YNNKEL (reference sequence). The CDR3 bases are TGTGCCAGCAGCCGCTCGGGGACCGCCTACAATGAGCAGTTCTTC. As protein: CASSRSGTAYNEQFF.

This clone occurred many times. The chain couples TRBV15 to TRBJ1-6; D is perhaps TRBD1 (5 bases). The CDR3 totals 18 residues. Germline V gives CDR1 LNHNV, CDR2 YYDKDF (reference sequence). V lost 1 base to trimming and J lost 10 bases, with 23 bases between them. The CDR3 is CATSRVAGGGVTRSPLHF. In DNA form, the CDR3 reads TGTGCCACCAGCAGAGTGGCCGGGGGGGGAGTAACCCGCTCACCCCTCCACTTT.

This chain uses TRBV3-1 (or the pseudogene TRBV3-2) with TRBJ2-2, with D hard to call. Trimming pared 4 bases from V and 6 bases from J, leaving 15 bases between. This CDR3 comprises 15 residues. Germline-derived CDR1 and CDR2 are LGHDT and YNNKEL (reference sequence). The DNA for the CDR3 is TGTGCCAGCAGCCTTAGGTACGGACCACCCGGGGAGCTGTTTTTT. It codes for CASSLRYGPPGELFF.

The chain recombines TRBV11-2 with TRBJ2-2, with D unresolved. V lost 5 bases, J lost 6 bases, and 7 bases lay in between. This CDR3 spans 12 amino acids. Germline V gene data show CDR1 as SGHAT and CDR2 as FQNNGV. CDR3 nucleotide sequence: TGTGCCAGCAGCCTTGACGCCGGGGAGCTGTTTTTT. This gives the protein CASSLDAGELFF.

The V call is TRBV11-3, the J call TRBJ2-5, with D maybe TRBD2 (5 bases). V was cut by 3 bases and J by 1 base, with 9 bases left in between. The CDR3 spans 14 residues. Germline values: CDR1 SGHNT, CDR2 YENEEA. CDR3 in amino acids: CASSFSGGQETQYF. As DNA, the CDR3 is TGTGCCAGCAGCTTCAGCGGCGGCCAAGAGACCCAGTACTTC.

The J gene is TRBJ1-5, the V gene TRBV28; D gene ambiguous. V was shortened by 5 bases and J by 5 bases, with 7 bases between the two germline ends. The CDR3 is 12 amino acids. Germline loops: CDR1 MDHEN, CDR2 SYDVKM. The CDR3 here is CASSALDQPQHF. The CDR3 DNA reads as TGTGCCAGCAGTGCTCTCGATCAGCCCCAGCATTTT.

This chain connects TRBV4-2 to TRBJ1-2; TRBD1 matches 8 bases. CDR3 length: 15 amino acids. Trimming removed 4 bases from V and 4 bases from J; junction bases left unmatched: 8. Germline CDR1 LGHNA, CDR2 YNFKEQ. The CDR3 spells CASSRLTGDGYGYTF. The CDR3 DNA follows: TGTGCCAGCAGCCGACTGACAGGGGACGGCTATGGCTACACCTTC.

The V call is TRBV12-3 or TRBV12-4, the J call TRBJ1-2, with 7 bases that match TRBD1. V lost 7 bases to trimming and J lost 6 bases; unmatched junction nucleotides: 8. The CDR3 spans 13 residues. The CDR3 reads CASTLGTVNGYTF. The CDR3 nucleotides read TGTGCCAGCACCTTAGGGACAGTTAATGGCTACACCTTC.

The V gene is TRBV28, the J gene TRBJ2-1; 10 bases map to TRBD2. CDR3 length: 14 amino acids. Germline V gene lookup returns CDR1 MDHEN and CDR2 SYDVKM. Germline trimming cut 7 bases from V and 9 bases from J; bases unmatched to any gene: 9. This CDR3 is CASIELAGVSEQFF. The DNA for the CDR3 is TGTGCCAGCATCGAGCTAGCGGGAGTTAGTGAGCAGTTCTTC.

This clone occurred a few times. This chain's CDR3 is CSAVTGTAINEKLFF. The CDR3 DNA sequence: TGCAGCGCCGTAACCGGGACAGCAATTAATGAAAAACTGTTTTTT. This sequence joins TRBV29-1 and TRBJ1-4, with 7 bases aligning to TRBD1. V was pared by 7 bases and J by 4 bases, with 12 bases of the junction left unmatched. The CDR3 spans 15 residues. Germline-derived CDR1 and CDR2 are SQVTM and ANQGSEA.

CDR3 nucleotides: TGCGCCAGCAGCCAAGAGTGGACAGTTGGGAGGGGTGAAGCTTTCTTT. It encodes CASSQEWTVGRGEAFF. The chain combines TRBV4-1 with TRBJ1-1; weak D call: TRBD1 (6 bases). The length of the CDR3 is 16 residues. Germline lookup yields CDR1 MGHRA and CDR2 YSYEKL. V was trimmed by 0 bases and J by 7 bases, leaving 18 bases between them.